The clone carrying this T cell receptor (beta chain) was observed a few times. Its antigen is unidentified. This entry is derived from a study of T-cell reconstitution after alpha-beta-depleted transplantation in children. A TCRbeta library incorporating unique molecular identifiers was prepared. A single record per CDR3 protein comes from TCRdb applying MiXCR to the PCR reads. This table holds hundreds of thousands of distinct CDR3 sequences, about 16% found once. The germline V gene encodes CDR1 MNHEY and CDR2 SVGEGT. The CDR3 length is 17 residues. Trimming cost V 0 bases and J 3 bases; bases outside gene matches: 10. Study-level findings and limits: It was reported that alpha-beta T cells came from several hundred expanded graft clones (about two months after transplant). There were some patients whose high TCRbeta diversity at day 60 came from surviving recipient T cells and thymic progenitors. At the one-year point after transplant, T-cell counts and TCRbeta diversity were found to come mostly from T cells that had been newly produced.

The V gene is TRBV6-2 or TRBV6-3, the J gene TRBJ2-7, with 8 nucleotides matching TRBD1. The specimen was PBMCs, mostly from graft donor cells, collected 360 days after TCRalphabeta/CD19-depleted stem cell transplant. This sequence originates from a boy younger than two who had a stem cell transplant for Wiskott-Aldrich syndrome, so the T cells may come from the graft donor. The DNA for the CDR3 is TGTGCCAGCAGTTACTCGGACAGGGCCTCCTGGGACTACGAGCAGTACTTC. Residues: CASSYSDRASWDYEQYF.